A selection of T cell receptor beta chains follows, all from one sample in a study of CD8+ T cells in alopecia areata. The method was immunoSEQ multiplex PCR; TCRdb's version includes in-frame clones alone and lacks a portion of them. The sample records 100,000 to 130,000 clones, approximately 61% being singletons. Sequencing was carried out using NKG2D-low CD8+ T cells sorted from blood. The receptor source for this set is a human donor with alopecia areata. The CDR3 runs from the conserved cysteine through the conserved F or W. D genes are given only for firm matches. The size field is filled for only some rows; it gives once, few, many or a size class.

>-|TRBV9|-|TRBJ2-7
TGTGCCAGCAGCGTAGCTCCAGGGTACGAGCAGTACTTC
CASSVAPGYEQYF
>-|TRBV7-9|-|TRBJ2-1
TGTGCCAGCAGCTTAGCTCCGGGGACGTCAAACAATGAGCAGTTCTTC
CASSLAPGTSNNEQFF
>-|TRBV7-9|-|TRBJ2-1
TGTGCCAGCAGCTTACCCCAGGGGAGGGAGCAGTTCTTC
CASSLPQGREQFF
>-|TRBV7-8|many|TRBJ2-1
TGTGCCAGCAGCTTAGGGGGAGGGGGAGGGCCTAGCAATGAGCAGTTCTTC
CASSLGGGGGPSNEQFF
>TRBD2|TRBV9|-|TRBJ2-7
TGTGCCAGCAGCGTAGGGGATAGCGGGAGCTACGAGCAGTACTTC
CASSVGDSGSYEQYF
>-|TRBV11-2|once|TRBJ2-7
TGTGCCAGCAGCTCACAGGCAACCTACGAGCAGTACTTC
CASSSQATYEQYF
>-|TRBV7-2|-|TRBJ2-7
TGTGCCAGCAGCCCCACAGCGAGGAGCTCCTACGAGCAGTACTTC
CASSPTARSSYEQYF
>-|TRBV9|-|TRBJ2-1
TGTGCCAGCTCCAGTGGCCCTACACTAGGCAATGAGCAGTTCTTC
CASSSGPTLGNEQFF
>-|TRBV27|-|TRBJ2-5
TGTGCCAGCAGTTTATCTGGGGGCCAAGAGACCCAGTACTTC
CASSLSGGQETQYF
>TRBD2|TRBV27|few|TRBJ2-1
TGTGCCAGCAGAAAACTAGCGGGAGGGCCCAATGAGCAGTTCTTC
CASRKLAGGPNEQFF
>-|TRBV28|-|TRBJ1-1
TGTGCCAGCAGTTTATCCGGGGCCGGCACTGAAGCTTTCTTT
CASSLSGAGTEAFF
>-|TRBV27|-|TRBJ1-1
TGTGCCAGCAGCCAAGGGTACGGGAACACTGAAGCTTTCTTT
CASSQGYGNTEAFF
>-|TRBV7-8|few|TRBJ2-1
TGTGCCAGCAGCTTGATCAATGAGCAGTTCTTC
CASSLINEQFF
>TRBD1|TRBV7-9|few|TRBJ2-1
TGTGCCAGCAGCAGCCGGGACAGGGGATTAAATGAGCAGTTCTTC
CASSSRDRGLNEQFF
>-|TRBV5-1|-|TRBJ1-1
TGCGCCAGCAGCTTGGTCAGAATAAACACTGAAGCTTTCTTT
CASSLVRINTEAFF
>-|TRBV29-1|-|TRBJ2-1
TGCAGCGTGCTGGGTAATGAGCAGTTCTTC
CSVLGNEQFF
>TRBD2|TRBV14|-|TRBJ2-7
TGTGCCAGCAGCCAGAAGCCGGGACTAGCTTTCTCCGAGCAGTACTTC
CASSQKPGLAFSEQYF
>TRBD1|TRBV11-2|-|TRBJ2-6
TGTGCCAGCAGCGACCGGGACAGTCCTGGGGCCAACGTCCTGACTTTC
CASSDRDSPGANVLTF
>-|TRBV11-2|-|TRBJ2-1
TGTGCCAGCAGCTTAGATATAGATGAGCAGTTCTTC
CASSLDIDEQFF
>-|TRBV7-2|-|TRBJ1-5
TGTGCCAGCAGCTACAGGACAGCAAATCAGCCCCAGCATTTT
CASSYRTANQPQHF
>-|TRBV27|-|TRBJ2-6
TGTGCCAGCAGTCACCCCTCTGGGGCCAACGTCCTGACTTTC
CASSHPSGANVLTF
>TRBD2|TRBV7-9|-|TRBJ2-5
TGTGCCAGCGCACTAGGGGAGGGGGAGACCCAGTACTTC
CASALGEGETQYF
>TRBD1|TRBV7-8|-|TRBJ2-7
TGTGCCAGCAGCCTAAAAGACAGGGCTCACTCCTACGAGCAGTACTTC
CASSLKDRAHSYEQYF
>-|TRBV29-1|-|TRBJ1-1
TGCAGCGTTGAAGTTTTAGGCACTGAAGCTTTCTTT
CSVEVLGTEAFF
>TRBD1|TRBV6-5|-|TRBJ1-2
TGTGCCAGCAGTTACCTCAGGGGGGACTATGGCTACACCTTC
CASSYLRGDYGYTF
>-|TRBV29-1|-|TRBJ2-7
TGCAGCGTTGAAGGTACAGGGTACCGTGGGTACGAGCAGTACTTC
CSVEGTGYRGYEQYF
>-|TRBV7-9|few|TRBJ2-7
TGTGCCAGCAGCATAGGGACCGAGCAGTACTTC
CASSIGTEQYF
>-|TRBV5-1|-|TRBJ1-3
TGCGCCAGCAGCTTGGCCTTGGGCGGAGCTGGAAACACCATATATTTT
CASSLALGGAGNTIYF
>-|TRBV28|-|TRBJ2-1
TGTGCCAGCAGTTTTAGCCGTCTATGGCAGTTCTTC
CASSFSRLWQFF
>-|TRBV4-1|-|TRBJ2-7
TGCGCCAGCAGCCAAGACGGAGAGTCCTACGAGCAGTACTTC
CASSQDGESYEQYF
>TRBD2|TRBV13|-|TRBJ2-7
TGTGCCAGCAGCTTGGGACTAGCGGGAGAGAAGCAGTACTTC
CASSLGLAGEKQYF
>-|TRBV23-1|-|TRBJ1-5
TGCGCCAGCCCCCAAGGAGGAACTCAGCCCCAGCATTTT
CASPQGGTQPQHF
>-|TRBV10-3|-|TRBJ2-7
TGTGCCATCAGTGAGTCCGCGGCTTACTCCTACGAGCAGTACTTC
CAISESAAYSYEQYF
>-|TRBV28|few|TRBJ2-1
TGTGCCAGCAGTGTTGACTCCTACAATGAGCAGTTCTTC
CASSVDSYNEQFF
>TRBD2|TRBV7-7|-|TRBJ2-1
TGTGCTAGCAGCTTAGGACTAGCGGGAGGGCCTGTCAATGAGCAGTTCTTC
CASSLGLAGGPVNEQFF
>-|TRBV19|few|TRBJ1-1
TGTGCCAGTAGTACCACCATCTTGTTGTTCTTT
CASSTTILLFF
>TRBD1|TRBV27|-|TRBJ2-5
TGTGCCAGCAGTTCCCTCACCCGACAGGGTTGGGAGACCCAGTACTTC
CASSSLTRQGWETQYF
>-|TRBV7-8|-|TRBJ1-5
TGTGCCAGCAGCTTAGGGGGGATTCGGCCCCAGCATTTT
CASSLGGIRPQHF
>-|TRBV5-1|few|TRBJ2-7
TGCGCCAGCAGCCTGGGGGTTCTTATCTACGAGCAGTACTTC
CASSLGVLIYEQYF
>-|TRBV9|-|TRBJ2-5
TGTGCCAGCAGCCCCCGGACTGGTATGGGTGAGACCCAGTACTTC
CASSPRTGMGETQYF
>TRBD1|TRBV29-1|-|TRBJ1-1
TGCAGCGTTCCTGGGACAGGGTTAACTGAAGCTTTCTTT
CSVPGTGLTEAFF
>-|TRBV27|-|TRBJ1-2
TGTGCCAGCGCCAGCGGGGGCAATGGCTACACCTTC
CASASGGNGYTF
>TRBD1|TRBV7-8|-|TRBJ2-1
TGTGCCAGCAGGGAAACAGGGGTCTCCTACAATGAGCAGTTCTTC
CASRETGVSYNEQFF
>-|TRBV7-9|-|TRBJ2-7
TGTGCCAGCAGCCCAGTTGTTGGGGGAAAGGGCTACGAGCAGTACTTC
CASSPVVGGKGYEQYF
>-|TRBV7-2|-|TRBJ1-2
TGTGCCAGCAGCCCTCCGGCTAGACGCTATGGCTACACCTTC
CASSPPARRYGYTF
>-|TRBV29-1|-|TRBJ1-5
TGCAGCGTTGCCGGAGATAGCAATCAGCCCCAGCATTTT
CSVAGDSNQPQHF
>TRBD2|TRBV4-1|few|TRBJ2-4
TGCGCCAGCAGGGATAGCGGGAGGCGAAACATTCAGTACTTC
CASRDSGRRNIQYF
>TRBD1|TRBV27|once|TRBJ1-5
TGTGCCAGCAGCCCAATCGGGACAGCTAATCAGCCCCAGCATTTT
CASSPIGTANQPQHF
>-|TRBV7-7|once|TRBJ2-3
TGTGCTAGCAGCTTAGTGGGTGCAGATACGCAGTATTTT
CASSLVGADTQYF
>TRBD2|TRBV2|few|TRBJ2-1
TGTGCCAGCAGTGACAAGACTAGCGGAGGACCTAAATCCTACAATGAGCAGTTCTTC
CASSDKTSGGPKSYNEQFF
>-|TRBV5-1|-|TRBJ1-5
TGCGCCAGCAGCTTACGGGGGAGGGAAGATCAGCCCCAGCATTTT
CASSLRGREDQPQHF
>TRBD1|TRBV27|once|TRBJ2-5
TGTGCCAGCAGTTCCGAGGGACAGCACCAAGAGACCCAGTACTTC
CASSSEGQHQETQYF
>-|TRBV27|-|TRBJ2-7
TGTGCCAGCGGTTTAGGGTACGAGCAGTACTTC
CASGLGYEQYF
>-|TRBV4-1|few|TRBJ1-1
TGCGCCAGCAGCCAAGAAACAGGGGAAGCTTTCTTT
CASSQETGEAFF